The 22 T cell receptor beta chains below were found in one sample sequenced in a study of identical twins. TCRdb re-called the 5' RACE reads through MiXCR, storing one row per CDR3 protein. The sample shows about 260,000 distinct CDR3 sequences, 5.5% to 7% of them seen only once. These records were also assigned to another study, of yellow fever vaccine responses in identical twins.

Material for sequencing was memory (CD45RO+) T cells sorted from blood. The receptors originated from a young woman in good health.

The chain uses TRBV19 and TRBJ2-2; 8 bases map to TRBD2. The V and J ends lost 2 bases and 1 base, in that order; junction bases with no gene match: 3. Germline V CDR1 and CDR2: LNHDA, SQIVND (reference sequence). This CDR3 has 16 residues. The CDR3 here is CASSIYGGENTGELFF. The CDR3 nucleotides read TGTGCCAGTAGTATATACGGGGGGGAGAACACCGGGGAGCTGTTTTTT.

CDR3 protein: CASSATLADTQYF. The CDR3 region has the DNA TGTGCCAGCAGCGCGACCCTAGCAGATACGCAGTATTTT. The rearrangement links TRBV6-1 to TRBJ2-3; unclear D gene. The V and J ends lost 6 bases and 4 bases respectively, with 11 bases between them. This CDR3 contains 13 residues. Germline CDR1 reads MNHNS; CDR2 reads SASEGT.

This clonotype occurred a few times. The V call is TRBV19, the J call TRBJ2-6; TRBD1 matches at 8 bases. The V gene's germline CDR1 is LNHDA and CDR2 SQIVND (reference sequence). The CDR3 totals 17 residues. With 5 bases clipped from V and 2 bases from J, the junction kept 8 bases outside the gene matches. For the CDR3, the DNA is TGTGCCAGTAGTGGACGGACAGGGCTGGCTGGGGCCAACGTCCTGACTTTC. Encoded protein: CASSGRTGLAGANVLTF.

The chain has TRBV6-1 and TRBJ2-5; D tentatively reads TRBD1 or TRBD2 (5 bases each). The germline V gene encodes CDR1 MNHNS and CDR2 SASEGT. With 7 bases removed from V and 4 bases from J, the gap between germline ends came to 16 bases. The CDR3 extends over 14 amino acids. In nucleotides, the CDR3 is TGTGCCAGCACCACTCCGGGGACCGGAGAGACCCAGTACTTC. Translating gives CASTTPGTGETQYF.

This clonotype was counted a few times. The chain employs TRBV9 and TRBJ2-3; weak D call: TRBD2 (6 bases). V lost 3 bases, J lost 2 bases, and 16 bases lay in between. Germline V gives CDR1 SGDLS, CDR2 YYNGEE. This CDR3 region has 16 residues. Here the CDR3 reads CASSATGTLLTDTQYF. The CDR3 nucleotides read TGTGCCAGCAGCGCCACCGGGACTCTACTCACAGATACGCAGTATTTT.

The CDR3 spells CASSILFVPLESYNEQFF. The CDR3 DNA is TGTGCCAGCAGCATCCTTTTCGTCCCACTAGAATCCTACAATGAGCAGTTCTTC. This sequence joins TRBV21-1 and TRBJ2-1; TRBD2, the table's D call, was not compared with the DNA. TRBV21-1 is tagged as a pseudogene. This CDR3 has 18 residues.

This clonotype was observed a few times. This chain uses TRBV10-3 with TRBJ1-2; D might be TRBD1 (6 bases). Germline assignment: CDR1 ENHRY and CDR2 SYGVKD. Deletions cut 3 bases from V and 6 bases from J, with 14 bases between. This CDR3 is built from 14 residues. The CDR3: CAISEHRDVDGYTF. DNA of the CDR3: TGTGCCATCAGTGAACACAGGGACGTTGATGGCTACACCTTC.

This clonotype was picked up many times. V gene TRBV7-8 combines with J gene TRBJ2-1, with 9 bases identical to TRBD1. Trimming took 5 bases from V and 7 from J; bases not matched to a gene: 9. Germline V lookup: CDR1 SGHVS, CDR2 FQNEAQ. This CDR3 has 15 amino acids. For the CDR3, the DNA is TGTGCCAGCAGCGACCGGGACAGGGTATCAAATGAGCAGTTCTTC. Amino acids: CASSDRDRVSNEQFF.

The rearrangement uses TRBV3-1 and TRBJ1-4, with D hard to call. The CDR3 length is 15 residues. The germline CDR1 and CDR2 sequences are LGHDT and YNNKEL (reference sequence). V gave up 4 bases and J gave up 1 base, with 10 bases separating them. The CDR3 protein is CASSPYQRTNEKLFF. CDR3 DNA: TGTGCCAGCAGCCCTTACCAGAGAACTAATGAAAAACTGTTTTTT.

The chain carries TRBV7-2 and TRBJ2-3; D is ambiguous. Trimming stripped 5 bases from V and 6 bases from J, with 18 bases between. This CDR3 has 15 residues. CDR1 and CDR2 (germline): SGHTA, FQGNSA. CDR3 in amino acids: CASSPGRGRADTQYF. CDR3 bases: TGTGCCAGCAGCCCCGGAAGAGGAAGGGCGGATACGCAGTATTTT.

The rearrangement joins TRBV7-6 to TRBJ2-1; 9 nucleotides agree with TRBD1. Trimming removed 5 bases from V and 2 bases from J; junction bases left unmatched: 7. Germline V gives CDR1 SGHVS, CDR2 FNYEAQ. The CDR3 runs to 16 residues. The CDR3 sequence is CASSEGGQGAYNEQFF. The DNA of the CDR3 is TGTGCCAGCAGCGAGGGGGGACAGGGAGCCTACAATGAGCAGTTCTTC.

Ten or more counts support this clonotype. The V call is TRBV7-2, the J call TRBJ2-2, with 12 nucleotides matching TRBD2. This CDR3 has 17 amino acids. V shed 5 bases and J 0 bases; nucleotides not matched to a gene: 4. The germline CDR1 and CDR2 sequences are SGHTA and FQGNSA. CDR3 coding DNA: TGTGCCAGCAGCGCCAGGACTAGCGGGGCGAACACCGGGGAGCTGTTTTTT. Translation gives CASSARTSGANTGELFF.

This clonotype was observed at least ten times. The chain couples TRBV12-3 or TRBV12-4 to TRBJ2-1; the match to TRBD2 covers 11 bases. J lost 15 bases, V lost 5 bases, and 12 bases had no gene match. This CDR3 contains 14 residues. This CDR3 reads CASSVHSGRAGPFF. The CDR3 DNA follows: TGTGCCAGCAGTGTCCATAGCGGGAGGGCCGGGCCGTTCTTC.

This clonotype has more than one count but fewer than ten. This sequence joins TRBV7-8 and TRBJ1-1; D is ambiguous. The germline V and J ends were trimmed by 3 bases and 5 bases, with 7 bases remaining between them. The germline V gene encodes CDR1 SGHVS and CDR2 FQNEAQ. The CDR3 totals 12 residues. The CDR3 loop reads CASSLDRTEAFF. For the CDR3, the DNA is TGTGCCAGCAGCTTGGATAGGACTGAAGCTTTCTTT.

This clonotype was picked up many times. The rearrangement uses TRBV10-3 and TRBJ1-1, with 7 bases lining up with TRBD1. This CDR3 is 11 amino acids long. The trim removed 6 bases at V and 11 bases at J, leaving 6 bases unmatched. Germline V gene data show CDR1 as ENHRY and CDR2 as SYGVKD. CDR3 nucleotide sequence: TGTGCCATCAGCGAGACAGGGTCGGCTTTCTTT. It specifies CAISETGSAFF.

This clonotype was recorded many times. CDR3: CASRTSGGANTEAFF. CDR3 in DNA: TGTGCCAGCAGGACCTCAGGGGGTGCGAACACTGAAGCTTTCTTT. The chain is built from TRBV28 and TRBJ1-1; 7 bases are a match to TRBD1. Germline values: CDR1 MDHEN, CDR2 SYDVKM. Trimming took 6 bases from V and 1 from J; bases not matched to a gene: 8. CDR3 length: 15 amino acids.

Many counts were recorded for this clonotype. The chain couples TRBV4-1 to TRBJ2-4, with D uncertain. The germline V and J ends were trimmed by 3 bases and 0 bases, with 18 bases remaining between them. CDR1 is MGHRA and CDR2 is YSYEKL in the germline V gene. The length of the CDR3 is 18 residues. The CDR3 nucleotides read TGCGCCAGCAGCCAGAAAGGAATTGCTCAGGAAGCCAAAAACATTCAGTACTTC. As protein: CASSQKGIAQEAKNIQYF.

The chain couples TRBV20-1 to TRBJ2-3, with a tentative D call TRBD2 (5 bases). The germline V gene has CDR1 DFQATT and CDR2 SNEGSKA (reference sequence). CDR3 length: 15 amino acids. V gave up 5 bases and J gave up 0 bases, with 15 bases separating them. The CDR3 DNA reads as TGCAGTGCTCGGCCTTCGGGGTACAGCACAGATACGCAGTATTTT. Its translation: CSARPSGYSTDTQYF.

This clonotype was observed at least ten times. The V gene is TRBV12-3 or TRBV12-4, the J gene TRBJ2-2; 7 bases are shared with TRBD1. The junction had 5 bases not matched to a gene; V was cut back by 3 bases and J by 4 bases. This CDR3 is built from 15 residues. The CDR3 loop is CASSFDRVGTGELFF. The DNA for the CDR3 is TGTGCCAGCAGTTTCGACAGGGTTGGCACCGGGGAGCTGTTTTTT.

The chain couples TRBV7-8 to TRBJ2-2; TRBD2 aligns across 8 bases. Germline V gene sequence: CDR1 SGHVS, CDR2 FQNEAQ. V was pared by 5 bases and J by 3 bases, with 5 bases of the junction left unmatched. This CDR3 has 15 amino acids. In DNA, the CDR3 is TGTGCCAGCAGCCATAGCGGGACCTACACCGGGGAGCTGTTTTTT. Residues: CASSHSGTYTGELFF.

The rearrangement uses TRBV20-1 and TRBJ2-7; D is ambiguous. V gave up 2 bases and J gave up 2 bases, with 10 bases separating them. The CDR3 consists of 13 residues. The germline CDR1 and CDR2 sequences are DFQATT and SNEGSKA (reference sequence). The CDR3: CSARFDRAYEQYV. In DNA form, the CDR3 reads TGCAGTGCTAGATTTGACCGCGCCTACGAGCAGTACGTC.

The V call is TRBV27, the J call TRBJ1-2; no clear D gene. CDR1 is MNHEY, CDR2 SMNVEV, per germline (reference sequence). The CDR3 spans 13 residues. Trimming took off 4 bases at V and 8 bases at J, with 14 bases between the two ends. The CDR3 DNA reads TGTGCCAGCAGTTCCTTCCTAAGGGAGGGCTACACCTTC. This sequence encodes CASSSFLREGYTF.